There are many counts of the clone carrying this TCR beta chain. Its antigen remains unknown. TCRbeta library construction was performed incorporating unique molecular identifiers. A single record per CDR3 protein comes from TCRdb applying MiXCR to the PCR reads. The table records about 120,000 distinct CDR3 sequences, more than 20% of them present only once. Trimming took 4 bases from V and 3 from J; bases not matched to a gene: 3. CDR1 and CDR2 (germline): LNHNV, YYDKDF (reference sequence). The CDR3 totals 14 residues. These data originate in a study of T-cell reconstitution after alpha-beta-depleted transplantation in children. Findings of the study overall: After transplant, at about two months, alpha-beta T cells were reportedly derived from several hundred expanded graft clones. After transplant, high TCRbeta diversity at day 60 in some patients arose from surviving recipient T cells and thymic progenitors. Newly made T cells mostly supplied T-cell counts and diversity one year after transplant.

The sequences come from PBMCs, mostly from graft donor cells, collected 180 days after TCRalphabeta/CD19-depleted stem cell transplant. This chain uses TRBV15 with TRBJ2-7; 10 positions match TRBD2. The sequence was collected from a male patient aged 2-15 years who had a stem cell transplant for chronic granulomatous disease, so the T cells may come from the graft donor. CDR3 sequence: CATSKGLADYEQYF. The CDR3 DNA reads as TGTGCCACCAGCAAAGGACTAGCGGACTACGAGCAGTACTTC. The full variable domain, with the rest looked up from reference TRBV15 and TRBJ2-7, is DAMVIQNPRYQVTQFGKPVTLSCSQTLNHNVMYWYQQKSSQAPKLLFHYYDKDFNNEADTPDNFQSRRPNTSFCFLDIRSPGLGDTAMYLCATSKGLADYEQYFGPGTRLTVT.